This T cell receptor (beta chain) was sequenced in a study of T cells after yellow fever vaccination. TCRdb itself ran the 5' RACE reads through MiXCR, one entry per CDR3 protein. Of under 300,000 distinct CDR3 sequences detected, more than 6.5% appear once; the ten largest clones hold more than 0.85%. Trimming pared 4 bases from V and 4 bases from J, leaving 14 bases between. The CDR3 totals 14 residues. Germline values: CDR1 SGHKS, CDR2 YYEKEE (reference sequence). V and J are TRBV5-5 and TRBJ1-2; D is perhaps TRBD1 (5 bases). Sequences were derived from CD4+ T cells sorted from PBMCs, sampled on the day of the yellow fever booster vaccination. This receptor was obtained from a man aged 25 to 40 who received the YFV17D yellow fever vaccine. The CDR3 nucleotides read TGTGCCAGCAGCACCGAGGGGTCTGGCTATGGCTACACCTTC. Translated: CASSTEGSGYGYTF.